The 2 T cell receptor beta chains in this list originate from one sample, sequenced in a study of Ad26.COV2.S vaccination and SARS-CoV-2 variants. The treatment here: roughly 18 received Ad26.COV2.S at low or high dose, single or two shots; several received placebo; per-sample allocation not given. Each sample was drawn 63 days after the first injection (of vaccine or placebo). This table comes from immunoSEQ multiplex PCR, and its TCRdb copy is limited to in-frame clones, with some not included. The repertoire holds about 370,000 clones, around 91% seen once, with around 1.9% in the top ten. The sample in question was peripheral blood, obtained in a trial of Ad26.COV2.S vaccine versus placebo. These receptors were collected from a person aged 18-60 years who received the Ad26.COV2.S COVID-19 vaccine or a placebo.

The chain is built from TRBV5-5 and TRBJ1-2, with D possibly matching TRBD1 (6 bases). The CDR3 sequence is 14 residues long. V was shortened by 4 bases and J by 6 bases, with 16 bases between the two germline ends. From germline, CDR1 is SGHKS and CDR2 YYEKEE (reference sequence). This CDR3 reads CASSGDIKGNGYTF. Here the CDR3 DNA reads TGTGCCAGCAGCGGGGACATAAAAGGAAATGGCTACACCTTC. Full variable domain (missing parts from reference TRBV5-5 and TRBJ1-2): DAGVTQSPTHLIKTRGQQVTLRCSPISGHKSVSWYQQVLGQGPQFIFQYYEKEERGRGNFPDRFSARQFPNYSSELNVNALLLGDSALYLCASSGDIKGNGYTFGSGTRLTVV.

This chain uses TRBV7-2 with TRBJ2-7, with 8 bases that match TRBD2. The CDR3 length is 15 residues. V lost 1 base, J lost 4 bases, and 6 bases stayed unmatched. CDR1 SGHTA and CDR2 FQGNSA come from the germline V gene. CDR3 sequence (DNA): TGTGCCAGCAGCTTAGGTGGACTAGCCCGTTACGAGCAGTACTTC. Its translation is CASSLGGLARYEQYF.